This TCR beta chain derives from a study of T cells after posttransplantation cyclophosphamide. The protocol was immunoSEQ multiplex PCR, while the TCRdb copy is restricted to in-frame clones and leaves out a portion. The sample lists about 24,000 clones, none appearing once, the ten largest making up around 7%. The study's findings and limits: After PTCy, TRB diversity resembled that of CNI/methotrexate controls. Later post-transplant blood repertoires were often dominated by donor CD8+ memory clones. Tissue-infiltrating T cells from skin or gut overlapped little with blood T cells.

This related bone marrow graft donor gave peripheral blood on the day of marrow donation. In its sample, this clone was seen many times. As yet, its antigen is unknown. No conserved phenylalanine or tryptophan is present at the end of the CDR3, so a read error is the likely explanation. Because the CDR3's place on the DNA is in doubt, the DNA is left out and the CDR3 is given as listed by TCRdb. Including both end residues, the CDR3 is 15 amino acids long. From germline, CDR1 is LNHDA and CDR2 SQIVND (reference sequence). The chain combines TRBV19 with TRBJ1-2; the D call of TRBD1 is as the table states it, not checked on the DNA. The TCR comes from an older woman in good health, CMV-negative, and a related stem cell transplant donor. Material: PBMCs. This CDR3 reads CASSARQGGPGPWVL.